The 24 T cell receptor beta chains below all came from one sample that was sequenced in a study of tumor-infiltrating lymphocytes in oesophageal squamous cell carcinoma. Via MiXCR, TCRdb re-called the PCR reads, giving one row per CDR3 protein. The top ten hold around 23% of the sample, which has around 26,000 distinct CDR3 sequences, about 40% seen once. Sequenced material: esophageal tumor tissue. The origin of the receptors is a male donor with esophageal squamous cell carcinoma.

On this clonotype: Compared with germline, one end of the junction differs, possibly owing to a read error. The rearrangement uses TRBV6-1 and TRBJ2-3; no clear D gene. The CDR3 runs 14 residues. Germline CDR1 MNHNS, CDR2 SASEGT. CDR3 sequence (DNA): TGTGCCAGCAGTGAAGTCCCCACCGATTCACCCCTCCACTTC. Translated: CASSEVPTDSPLHF.

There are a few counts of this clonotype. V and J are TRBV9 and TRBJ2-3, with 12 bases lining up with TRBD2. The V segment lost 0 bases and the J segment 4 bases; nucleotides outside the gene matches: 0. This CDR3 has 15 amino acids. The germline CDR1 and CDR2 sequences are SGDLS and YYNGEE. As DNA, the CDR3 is TGTGCCAGCAGCGTAGCTAGCGGGGGGGCAGATACGCAGTATTTT. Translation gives CASSVASGGADTQYF.

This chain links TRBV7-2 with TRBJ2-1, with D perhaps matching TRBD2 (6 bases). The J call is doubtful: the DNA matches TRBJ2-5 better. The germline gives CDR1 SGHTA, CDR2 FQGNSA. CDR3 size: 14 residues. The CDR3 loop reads CASSLKAGSQTQYF. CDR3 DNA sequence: TGTGCCAGCAGCTTAAAAGCCGGGAGTCAGACCCAGTACTTC.

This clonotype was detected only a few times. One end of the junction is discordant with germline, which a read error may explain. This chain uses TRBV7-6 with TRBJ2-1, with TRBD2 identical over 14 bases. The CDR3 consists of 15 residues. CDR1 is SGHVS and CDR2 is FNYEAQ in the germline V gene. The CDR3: CASSQGLAGADEQFF. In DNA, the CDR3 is TGTGCTAGCAGCCAGGGACTAGCGGGGGCGGATGAGCAGTTCTTC.

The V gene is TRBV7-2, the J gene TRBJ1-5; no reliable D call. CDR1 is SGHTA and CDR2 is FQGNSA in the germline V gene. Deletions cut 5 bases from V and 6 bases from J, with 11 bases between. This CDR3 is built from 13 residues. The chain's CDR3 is CASSHGGSQPQHF. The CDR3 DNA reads TGTGCCAGCAGCCACGGAGGCTCTCAGCCCCAGCATTTT.

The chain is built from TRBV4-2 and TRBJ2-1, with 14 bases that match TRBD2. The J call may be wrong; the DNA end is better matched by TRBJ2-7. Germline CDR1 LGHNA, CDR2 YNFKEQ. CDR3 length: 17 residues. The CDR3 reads CASSAGLAGGTYNEQYF. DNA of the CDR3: TGTGCCAGCAGCGCCGGACTAGCGGGGGGTACCTACAATGAGCAGTACTTC.

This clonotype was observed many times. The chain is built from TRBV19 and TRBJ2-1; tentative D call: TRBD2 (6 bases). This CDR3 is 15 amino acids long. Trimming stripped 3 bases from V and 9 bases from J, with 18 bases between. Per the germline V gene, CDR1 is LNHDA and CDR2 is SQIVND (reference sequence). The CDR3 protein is CASSMAMGLKIEQFF. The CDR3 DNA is TGTGCCAGTAGTATGGCGATGGGACTCAAGATTGAGCAGTTCTTC.

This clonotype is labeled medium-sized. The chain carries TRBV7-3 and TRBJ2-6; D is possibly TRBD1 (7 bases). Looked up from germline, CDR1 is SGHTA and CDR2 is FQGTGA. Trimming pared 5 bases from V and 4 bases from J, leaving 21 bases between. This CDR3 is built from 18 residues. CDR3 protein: CASSQGGSFSAGANVLTF. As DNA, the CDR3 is TGTGCCAGCAGCCAGGGGGGCTCTTTCTCGGCGGGGGCCAACGTCCTGACTTTC.

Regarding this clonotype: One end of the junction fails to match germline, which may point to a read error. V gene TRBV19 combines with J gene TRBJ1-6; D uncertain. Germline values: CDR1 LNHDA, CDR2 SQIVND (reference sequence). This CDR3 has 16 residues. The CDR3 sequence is CASSIEASGRIREQYF. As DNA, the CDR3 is TGTGCCAGTAGTATAGAAGCTAGCGGGAGGATCCGGGAGCAGTACTTT.

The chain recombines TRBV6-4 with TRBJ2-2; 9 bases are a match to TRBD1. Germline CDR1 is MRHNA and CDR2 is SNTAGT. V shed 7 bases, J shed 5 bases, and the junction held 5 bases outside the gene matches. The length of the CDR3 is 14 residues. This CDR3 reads CASKRDRATGELFF. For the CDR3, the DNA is TGTGCCAGCAAGAGGGACAGGGCTACCGGGGAGCTGTTTTTT.

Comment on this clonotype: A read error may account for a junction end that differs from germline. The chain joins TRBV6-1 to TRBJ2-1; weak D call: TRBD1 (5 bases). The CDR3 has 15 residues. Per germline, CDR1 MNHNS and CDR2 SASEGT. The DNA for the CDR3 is TGTGCCAGCACCCCCAGGGCCTCCTATAATTCACCCCTCCACTTC. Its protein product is CASTPRASYNSPLHF.

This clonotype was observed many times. CDR3 sequence: CASSPGAGGTYNEQFF. The CDR3 nucleotides are TGTGCCAGCAGTCCCGGAGCGGGGGGTACCTACAATGAGCAGTTCTTC. The V gene is TRBV5-6, the J gene TRBJ2-1, with 9 bases matching TRBD2. The CDR3 runs to 16 residues. CDR1 and CDR2 from the germline V gene are SGHDT and YYEEEE. With V trimmed by 5 bases and J by 2 bases, 8 bases remained unmatched.

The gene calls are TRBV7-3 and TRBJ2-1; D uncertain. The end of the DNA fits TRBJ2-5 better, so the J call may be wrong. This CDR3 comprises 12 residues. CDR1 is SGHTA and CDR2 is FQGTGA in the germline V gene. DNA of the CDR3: TGTGCCAGCAGCTTAAACGGAGAGACCCAGTACTTC. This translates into CASSLNGETQYF.

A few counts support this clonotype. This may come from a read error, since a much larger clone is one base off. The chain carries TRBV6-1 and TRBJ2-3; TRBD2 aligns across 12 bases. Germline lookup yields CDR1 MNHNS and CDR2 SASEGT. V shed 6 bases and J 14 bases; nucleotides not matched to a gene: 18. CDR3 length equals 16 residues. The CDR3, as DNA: TGTGCCAGCAGCCGAAGGAGACTAGCGGGAGAAGGGGAGCTGTATTTT. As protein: CASSRRRLAGEGELYF.

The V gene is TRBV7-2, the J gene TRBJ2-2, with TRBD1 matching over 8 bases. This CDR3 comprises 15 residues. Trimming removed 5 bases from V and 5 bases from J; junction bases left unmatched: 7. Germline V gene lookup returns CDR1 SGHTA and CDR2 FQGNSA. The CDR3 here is CASSPGTGLTGELFF. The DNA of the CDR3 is TGTGCCAGCAGCCCCGGGACAGGTTTAACCGGGGAGCTGTTTTTT. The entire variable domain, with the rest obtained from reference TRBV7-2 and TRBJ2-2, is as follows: GAGVSQSPSNKVTEKGKDVELRCDPISGHTALYWYRQSLGQGLEFLIYFQGNSAPDKSGLPSDRFSAERTGGSVSTLTIQRTQQEDSAVYLCASSPGTGLTGELFFGEGSRLTVL.

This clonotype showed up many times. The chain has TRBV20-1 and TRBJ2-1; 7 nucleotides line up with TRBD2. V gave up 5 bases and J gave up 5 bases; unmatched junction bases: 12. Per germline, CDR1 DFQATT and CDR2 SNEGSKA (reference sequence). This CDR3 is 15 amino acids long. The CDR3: CSARPWALADNEQFF. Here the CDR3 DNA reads TGCAGTGCTCGGCCGTGGGCGCTAGCGGACAATGAGCAGTTCTTC.

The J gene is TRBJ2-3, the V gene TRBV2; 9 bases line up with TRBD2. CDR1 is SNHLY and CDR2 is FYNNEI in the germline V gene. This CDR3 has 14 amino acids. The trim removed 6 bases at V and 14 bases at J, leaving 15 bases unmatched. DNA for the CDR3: TGTGCCAGCAGCCCTAGCGGGGCCGACGGGGAGCTGTATTTT. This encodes CASSPSGADGELYF. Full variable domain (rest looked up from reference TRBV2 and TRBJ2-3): EPEVTQTPSHQVTQMGQEVILRCVPISNHLYFYWYRQILGQKVEFLVSFYNNEISEKSEIFDDQFSVERPDGSNFTLKIRSTKLEDSAMYFCASSPSGADGELYFGPGTRLTVL.

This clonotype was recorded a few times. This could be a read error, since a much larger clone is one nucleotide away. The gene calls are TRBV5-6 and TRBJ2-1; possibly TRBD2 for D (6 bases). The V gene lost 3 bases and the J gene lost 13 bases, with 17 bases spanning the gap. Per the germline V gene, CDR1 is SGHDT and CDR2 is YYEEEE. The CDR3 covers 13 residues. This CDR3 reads CASSYSAAGTQFF. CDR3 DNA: TGTGCCAGCAGCTATTCCGCCGCGGGGACCCAGTTCTTC.

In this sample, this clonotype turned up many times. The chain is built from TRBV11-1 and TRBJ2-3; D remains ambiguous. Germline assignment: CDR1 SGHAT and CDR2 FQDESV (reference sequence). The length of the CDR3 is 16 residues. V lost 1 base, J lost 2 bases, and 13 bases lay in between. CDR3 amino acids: CASSLDPVRDTDTQYF. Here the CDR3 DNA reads TGTGCCAGCAGCTTAGACCCCGTCCGAGACACAGATACGCAGTATTTT.

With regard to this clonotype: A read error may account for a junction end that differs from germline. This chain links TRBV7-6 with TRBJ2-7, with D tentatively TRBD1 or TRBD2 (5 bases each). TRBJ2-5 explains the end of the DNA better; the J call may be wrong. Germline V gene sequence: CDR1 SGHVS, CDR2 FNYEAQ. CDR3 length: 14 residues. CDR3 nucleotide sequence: TGTGCTAGCAGCCGTAATCTAGGGACAGAGACCCAGTACTTC. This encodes CASSRNLGTETQYF.

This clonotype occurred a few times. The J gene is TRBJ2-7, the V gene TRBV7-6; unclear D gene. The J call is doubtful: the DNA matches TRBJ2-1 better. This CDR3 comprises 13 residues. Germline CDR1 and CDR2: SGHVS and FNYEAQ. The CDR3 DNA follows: TGTGCCAGCAGCTTTCAGTCGTACAATGAGCAGTTCTTC. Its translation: CASSFQSYNEQFF.

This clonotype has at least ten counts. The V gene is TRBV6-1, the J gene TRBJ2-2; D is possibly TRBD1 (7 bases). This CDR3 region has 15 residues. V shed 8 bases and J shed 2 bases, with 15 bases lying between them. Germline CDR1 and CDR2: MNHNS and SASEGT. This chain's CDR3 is CASWAGQFNTGELFF. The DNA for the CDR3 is TGTGCCAGCTGGGCGGGACAGTTTAACACCGGGGAGCTGTTTTTT.

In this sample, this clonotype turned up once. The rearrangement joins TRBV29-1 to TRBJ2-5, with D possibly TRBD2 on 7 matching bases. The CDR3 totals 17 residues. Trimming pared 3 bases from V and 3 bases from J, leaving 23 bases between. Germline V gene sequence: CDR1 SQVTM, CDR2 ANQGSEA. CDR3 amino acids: CSVEGGGDTHRKETQYF. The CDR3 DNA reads TGCAGCGTTGAGGGGGGGGGGGACACCCACCGAAAAGAGACCCAGTACTTC.

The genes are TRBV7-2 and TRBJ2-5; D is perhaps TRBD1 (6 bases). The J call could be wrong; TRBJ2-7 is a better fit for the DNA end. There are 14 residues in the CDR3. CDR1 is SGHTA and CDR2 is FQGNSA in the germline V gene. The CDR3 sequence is CACGENTGMYEQYF. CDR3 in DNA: TGTGCCTGCGGCGAAAATACAGGGATGTACGAGCAGTACTTC.